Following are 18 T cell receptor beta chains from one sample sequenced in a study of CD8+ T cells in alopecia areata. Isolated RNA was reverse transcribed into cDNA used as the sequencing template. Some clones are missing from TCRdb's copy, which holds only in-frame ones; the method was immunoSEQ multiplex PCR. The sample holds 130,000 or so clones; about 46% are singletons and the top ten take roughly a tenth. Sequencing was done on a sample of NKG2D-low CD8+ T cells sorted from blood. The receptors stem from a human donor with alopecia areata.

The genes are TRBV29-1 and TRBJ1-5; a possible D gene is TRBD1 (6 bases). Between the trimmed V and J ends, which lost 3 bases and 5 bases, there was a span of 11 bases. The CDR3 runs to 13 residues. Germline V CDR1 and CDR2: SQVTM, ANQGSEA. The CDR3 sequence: CSVDGGRDQPQHF. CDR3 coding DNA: TGCAGCGTTGATGGGGGCAGGGATCAGCCCCAGCATTTT.

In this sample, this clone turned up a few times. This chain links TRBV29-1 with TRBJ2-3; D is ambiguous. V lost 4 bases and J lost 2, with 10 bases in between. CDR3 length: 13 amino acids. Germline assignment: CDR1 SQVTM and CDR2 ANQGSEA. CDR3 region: CSVVSLDTDTQYF. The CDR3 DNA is TGCAGCGTTGTGAGTCTAGACACAGATACGCAGTATTTT.

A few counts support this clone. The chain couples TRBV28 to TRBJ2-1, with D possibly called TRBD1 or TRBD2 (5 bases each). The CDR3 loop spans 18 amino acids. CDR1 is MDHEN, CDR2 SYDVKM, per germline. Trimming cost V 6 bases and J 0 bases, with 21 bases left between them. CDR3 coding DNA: TGTGCCAGCAGCATAGAGGGGTCGTGGTCTAGCTCCTACAATGAGCAGTTCTTC. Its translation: CASSIEGSWSSSYNEQFF.

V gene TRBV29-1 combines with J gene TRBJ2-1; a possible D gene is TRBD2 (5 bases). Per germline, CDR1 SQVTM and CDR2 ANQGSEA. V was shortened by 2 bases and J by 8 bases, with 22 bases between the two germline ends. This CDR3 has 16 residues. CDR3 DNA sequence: TGCAGCGTTGAAATCGCTTCCTCACTAGTCAATTATGAGCAGTTCTTC. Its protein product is CSVEIASSLVNYEQFF.

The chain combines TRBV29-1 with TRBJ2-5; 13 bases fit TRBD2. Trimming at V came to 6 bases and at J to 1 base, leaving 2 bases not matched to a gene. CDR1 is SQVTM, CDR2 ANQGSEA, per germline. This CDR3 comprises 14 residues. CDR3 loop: CSVWTSGGQETQYF. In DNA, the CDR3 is TGCAGCGTGTGGACTAGCGGGGGCCAAGAGACCCAGTACTTC.

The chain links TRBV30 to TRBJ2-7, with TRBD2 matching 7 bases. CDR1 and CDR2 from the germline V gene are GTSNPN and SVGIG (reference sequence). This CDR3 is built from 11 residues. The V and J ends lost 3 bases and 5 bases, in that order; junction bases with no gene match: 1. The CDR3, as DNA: TGTGCCTGGAGGCGGGGGAACGAGCAGTACTTC. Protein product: CAWRRGNEQYF. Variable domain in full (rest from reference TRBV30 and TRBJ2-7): SQTIHQWPATLVQPVGSPLSLECTVEGTSNPNLYWYRQAAGRGLQLLFYSVGIGQISSEVPQNLSASRPQDRQFILSSKKLLLSDSGFYLCAWRRGNEQYFGPGTRLTVT.

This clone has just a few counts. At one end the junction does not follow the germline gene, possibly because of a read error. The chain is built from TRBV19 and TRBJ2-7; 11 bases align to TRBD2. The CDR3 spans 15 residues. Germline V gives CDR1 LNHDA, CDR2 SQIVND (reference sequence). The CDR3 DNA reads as TGTGCCAGTAGCCGTGGGACTAGCGGCTCCGACGAGCAGTACTTC. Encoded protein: CASSRGTSGSDEQYF.

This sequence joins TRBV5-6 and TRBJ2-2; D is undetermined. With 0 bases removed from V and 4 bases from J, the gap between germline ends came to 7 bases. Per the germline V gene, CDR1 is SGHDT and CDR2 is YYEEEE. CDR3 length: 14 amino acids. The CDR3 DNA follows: TGTGCCAGCAGCTTGGTGTGGGGCACCGGGGAGCTGTTTTTT. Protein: CASSLVWGTGELFF.

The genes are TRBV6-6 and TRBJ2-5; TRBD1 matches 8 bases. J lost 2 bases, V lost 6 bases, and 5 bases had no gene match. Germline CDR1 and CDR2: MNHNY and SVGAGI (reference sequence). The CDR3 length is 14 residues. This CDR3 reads CASSHRGDQETQYF. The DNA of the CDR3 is TGTGCCAGCAGCCACAGGGGGGATCAAGAGACCCAGTACTTC.

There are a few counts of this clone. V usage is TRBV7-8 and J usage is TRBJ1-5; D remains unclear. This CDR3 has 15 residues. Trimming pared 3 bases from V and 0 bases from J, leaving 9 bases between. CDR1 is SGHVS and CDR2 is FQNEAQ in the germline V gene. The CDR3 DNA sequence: TGTGCCAGCAGCTTCCACGACGGTAGCAATCAGCCCCAGCATTTT. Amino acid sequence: CASSFHDGSNQPQHF.

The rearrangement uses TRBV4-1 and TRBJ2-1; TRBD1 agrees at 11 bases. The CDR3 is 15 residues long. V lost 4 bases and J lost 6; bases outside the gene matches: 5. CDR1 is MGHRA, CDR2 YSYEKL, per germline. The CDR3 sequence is CASSLSGTGGNEQFF. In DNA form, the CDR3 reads TGCGCCAGCAGCCTATCGGGGACAGGGGGCAATGAGCAGTTCTTC.

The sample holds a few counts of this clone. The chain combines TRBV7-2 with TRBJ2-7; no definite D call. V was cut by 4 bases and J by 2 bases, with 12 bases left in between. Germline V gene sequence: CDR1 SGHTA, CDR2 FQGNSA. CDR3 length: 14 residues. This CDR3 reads CASSSPILAYEQYF. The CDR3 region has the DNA TGTGCCAGCAGCTCCCCTATTCTGGCCTACGAGCAGTACTTC.

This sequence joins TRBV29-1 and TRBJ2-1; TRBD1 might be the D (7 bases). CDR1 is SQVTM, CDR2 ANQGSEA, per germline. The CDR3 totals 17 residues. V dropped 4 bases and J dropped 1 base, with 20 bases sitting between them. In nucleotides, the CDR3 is TGCAGCGTTGTGGTCAGGGGGAGCGGGTTATCCTACAATGAGCAGTTCTTC. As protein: CSVVVRGSGLSYNEQFF.

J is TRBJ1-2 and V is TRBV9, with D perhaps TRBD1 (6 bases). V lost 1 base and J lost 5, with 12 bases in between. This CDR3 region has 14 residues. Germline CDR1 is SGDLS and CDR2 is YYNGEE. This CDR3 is CASSVSQGRYGYTF. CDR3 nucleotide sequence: TGTGCCAGCAGCGTATCGCAGGGGAGGTATGGCTACACCTTC.

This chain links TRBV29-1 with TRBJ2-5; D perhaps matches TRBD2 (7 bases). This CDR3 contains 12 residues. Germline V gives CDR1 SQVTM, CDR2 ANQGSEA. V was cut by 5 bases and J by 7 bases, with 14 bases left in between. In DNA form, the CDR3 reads TGCAGCGTTCCCAGGGGAGGGAGGACCCAGTACTTC. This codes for CSVPRGGRTQYF.

The CDR3 DNA is TGCGCCAGCAGTCAATCCCCGGGACGAGGGGGCACCGGGGAGCTGTTTTTT. Protein sequence: CASSQSPGRGGTGELFF. The chain carries TRBV23-1 and TRBJ2-2; D may be TRBD1 (6 bases). TRBV23-1 is treated as an ORF (open reading frame) with a function not yet certain. The V end lost 0 bases, the J end lost 4 bases, and 15 bases lay between the germline ends. The CDR3 extends over 17 amino acids.

CDR3 nucleotide sequence: TGTGCCAGCAGCTGGTCGAACGAGCAGTTCTTC. Encoded protein: CASSWSNEQFF. The J gene is TRBJ2-1, the V gene TRBV5-4; no definite D call. V was clipped by 3 bases and J by 10 bases, with 8 bases between them. The CDR3 is 11 residues long. Germline CDR1 is SGHNT and CDR2 is YYREEE (reference sequence).

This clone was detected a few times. The CDR3 region is CASRNEKLFF. In DNA, the CDR3 is TGTGCCAGCCGTAATGAAAAACTGTTTTTT. The chain uses TRBV19 and TRBJ1-4, with unresolved D. Germline V gives CDR1 LNHDA, CDR2 SQIVND (reference sequence). The V end lost 9 bases, the J end lost 4 bases, and 3 bases lay between the germline ends. The CDR3 is 10 residues long.